These T cell receptor beta chains were read from a single sample in a study of blood T cell repertoires in COVID-19. Sequencing was performed with immunoSEQ multiplex PCR; in TCRdb, only in-frame clones are kept and a portion is missing. The sample lists 250,000 to 350,000 clones, almost 90% occurring once. Sequencing input: peripheral blood. Receptors originate from a woman aged 30 to 39 with COVID-19, enrolled during active disease. Both conserved end residues are part of each CDR3. A D gene is named only where the DNA matches it firmly. Only part of the rows carry a size: once, few, many, or a class if the clone is expanded.

CDR3nt: TGTGCCAGCAGCGAACAGGGGACCCGCACCCCCGACACTGAAGCTTTCTTT
CDR3aa: CASSEQGTRTPDTEAFF
j_gene: TRBJ1-1
v_gene: TRBV9
d_gene: TRBD1
abundance: .

CDR3nt: TGTGCCAGCAGATCGACAGGGGGCAATCAGCCCCAGCATTTT
CDR3aa: CASRSTGGNQPQHF
j_gene: TRBJ1-5
v_gene: TRBV6-5
d_gene: TRBD1
abundance: .

CDR3nt: TGTGCCAGCAGCCTTATCGGGGGAGCCAAAAACATTCAGTACTTC
CDR3aa: CASSLIGGAKNIQYF
j_gene: TRBJ2-4
v_gene: TRBV27
d_gene: .
abundance: .

CDR3nt: TGTGCCAGCAGCCCTACCGGGGACATAACCTATGGCTACACCTTC
CDR3aa: CASSPTGDITYGYTF
j_gene: TRBJ1-2
v_gene: TRBV7-3
d_gene: .
abundance: .

CDR3nt: TGTGCCAGCAGTTCTCATCACAGCACCGGGGAGCTGTTTTTT
CDR3aa: CASSSHHSTGELFF
j_gene: TRBJ2-2
v_gene: TRBV6-2/TRBV6-3
d_gene: .
abundance: .

CDR3nt: TGTGCCAGCAGCGCCCTGGTAGAGGCGAACACTGAAGCTTTCTTT
CDR3aa: CASSALVEANTEAFF
j_gene: TRBJ1-1
v_gene: TRBV9
d_gene: .
abundance: few

CDR3nt: TGTGCCAGCAGCCAATCTGCCTCCGGGACAGGGGACTATGGCTACACCTTC
CDR3aa: CASSQSASGTGDYGYTF
j_gene: TRBJ1-2
v_gene: TRBV3-1/TRBV3-2
d_gene: TRBD1
abundance: .

CDR3nt: TGTGCCAGCAGTCTCCCGACTAGCGCCTCCTACAATGAGCAGTTCTTC
CDR3aa: CASSLPTSASYNEQFF
j_gene: TRBJ2-1
v_gene: TRBV2
d_gene: TRBD2
abundance: .

CDR3nt: TGTGCCAGCAGTGTAGACGGGTCCACAGATACGCAGTATTTT
CDR3aa: CASSVDGSTDTQYF
j_gene: TRBJ2-3
v_gene: TRBV2
d_gene: .
abundance: .

CDR3nt: TGTGCCAGTAGCACCGGACATCCCGGGGGACATGGCTACACCTTC
CDR3aa: CASSTGHPGGHGYTF
j_gene: TRBJ1-2
v_gene: TRBV19
d_gene: .
abundance: .

CDR3nt: TGTGCCAGCAGCGGAAGCGGACAAGAGACCCAGTACTTC
CDR3aa: CASSGSGQETQYF
j_gene: TRBJ2-5
v_gene: TRBV9
d_gene: .
abundance: .

CDR3nt: TGTGCCAGCAGTTCGCCCACCAGGGGGCCCGTCTATGGCTACACCTTC
CDR3aa: CASSSPTRGPVYGYTF
j_gene: TRBJ1-2
v_gene: TRBV28
d_gene: TRBD1
abundance: .

CDR3nt: TGTGCCAGCAGTCCTAACTACGAGCAGTACTTC
CDR3aa: CASSPNYEQYF
j_gene: TRBJ2-7
v_gene: TRBV12-3/TRBV12-4
d_gene: .
abundance: .

CDR3nt: TGTGCCAGCAGCTTGGGGCTAGTGGCGGCGGAACGGCAGTTCTTC
CDR3aa: CASSLGLVAAERQFF
j_gene: TRBJ2-1
v_gene: TRBV5-6
d_gene: .
abundance: once

CDR3nt: TGCGCCAGCAGCTTGTCGCTAGCGGGAAGCGAGACCCAGTACTTC
CDR3aa: CASSLSLAGSETQYF
j_gene: TRBJ2-5
v_gene: TRBV5-1
d_gene: TRBD2
abundance: .

CDR3nt: TGTGCCAGCAGCGTAGTCGGGGTAAACACTGAAGCTTTCTTT
CDR3aa: CASSVVGVNTEAFF
j_gene: TRBJ1-1
v_gene: TRBV9
d_gene: .
abundance: .

CDR3nt: TGTGCCAGCAGCCAAGAAAGAATCGACAGGGGTCGACAGCCCCAGCATTTT
CDR3aa: CASSQERIDRGRQPQHF
j_gene: TRBJ1-5
v_gene: TRBV4-2
d_gene: TRBD1
abundance: .

CDR3nt: TGTGCCAGCTCAGCCGACAGGAGCGTGATCTCTGAAGCTTTCTTT
CDR3aa: CASSADRSVISEAFF
j_gene: TRBJ1-1
v_gene: TRBV18
d_gene: .
abundance: .

CDR3nt: TGTGCCAGCAGCCTCAGCGGACCAAGCACAGATACGCAGTATTTT
CDR3aa: CASSLSGPSTDTQYF
j_gene: TRBJ2-3
v_gene: TRBV9
d_gene: .
abundance: .

CDR3nt: TGTGCCAGCACTCCTAGACAGGGGGCATATGGCTACACCTTC
CDR3aa: CASTPRQGAYGYTF
j_gene: TRBJ1-2
v_gene: TRBV6-5
d_gene: TRBD1
abundance: .

CDR3nt: TGTGCCAGCAGTCTAACCCTGAAACAAGAGACCCAGTACTTC
CDR3aa: CASSLTLKQETQYF
j_gene: TRBJ2-5
v_gene: TRBV27
d_gene: .
abundance: .

CDR3nt: TGCGCCAGCAGCCAAGATGGACTAGCGGGACCGGATAAACAGACCCAGTACTTC
CDR3aa: CASSQDGLAGPDKQTQYF
j_gene: TRBJ2-5
v_gene: TRBV4-1
d_gene: TRBD2
abundance: .

CDR3nt: TGTGCCAGTAGTACGACTGACAACTATGGCTACACCTTC
CDR3aa: CASSTTDNYGYTF
j_gene: TRBJ1-2
v_gene: TRBV19
d_gene: .
abundance: .

CDR3nt: TGTGCCAGTAGTATGCGGCAGGGTTTAGGTTCACCCCTCCACTTT
CDR3aa: CASSMRQGLGSPLHF
j_gene: TRBJ1-6
v_gene: TRBV19
d_gene: .
abundance: .

CDR3nt: TGTGCCAGCAGTTCCTCGCCCGGGACTAGCGGGTACCTCACCTACGAGCAGTACTTC
CDR3aa: CASSSSPGTSGYLTYEQYF
j_gene: TRBJ2-7
v_gene: TRBV28
d_gene: TRBD2
abundance: .

CDR3nt: TGCGCCAGCAGGAGAGAGGATGAAAAACTGTTTTTT
CDR3aa: CASRREDEKLFF
j_gene: TRBJ1-4
v_gene: TRBV5-1
d_gene: .
abundance: .

CDR3nt: TGTGCCAGCAGCCCATACAGGGGGGATAATTCACCCCTCCACTTT
CDR3aa: CASSPYRGDNSPLHF
j_gene: TRBJ1-6
v_gene: TRBV28
d_gene: TRBD1
abundance: .

CDR3nt: TGCGCCAGCAGTGAAGTAGCGGGAGGAGGGAGTGAGCAGTTCTTC
CDR3aa: CASSEVAGGGSEQFF
j_gene: TRBJ2-1
v_gene: TRBV10-1
d_gene: TRBD2
abundance: .

CDR3nt: TGTGCCAGCAGCGGGGACAGCCGGACAGGCCGAAACACCATATATTTT
CDR3aa: CASSGDSRTGRNTIYF
j_gene: TRBJ1-3
v_gene: TRBV11-1
d_gene: TRBD1
abundance: .

CDR3nt: TGTGCCAGCAGTTACGGACTAGACCCCTTTTACGAGCAGTACTTC
CDR3aa: CASSYGLDPFYEQYF
j_gene: TRBJ2-7
v_gene: TRBV6-5
d_gene: TRBD2
abundance: few

CDR3nt: TGTGCCTGGACCCCGACAGATAACTATGGCTACACCTTC
CDR3aa: CAWTPTDNYGYTF
j_gene: TRBJ1-2
v_gene: TRBV30
d_gene: .
abundance: .

CDR3nt: TGTGCCAGCAGCCGCGGACAGGGCGGCGGCTACACCTTC
CDR3aa: CASSRGQGGGYTF
j_gene: TRBJ1-2
v_gene: TRBV14
d_gene: TRBD1
abundance: .

CDR3nt: TGTGCCAGCAGTGATAAGGGACTAGCGGGAGTCTACAATGAGCAGTTCTTC
CDR3aa: CASSDKGLAGVYNEQFF
j_gene: TRBJ2-1
v_gene: TRBV6-1
d_gene: TRBD2
abundance: .

CDR3nt: TGTGCCAGTAGTATGGACACAGGGAGAGAAGCTTTCTTT
CDR3aa: CASSMDTGREAFF
j_gene: TRBJ1-1
v_gene: TRBV19
d_gene: .
abundance: .

CDR3nt: TGTGCCAGCAGCGTCCACCCGGAGGCTGAGACCCAGTACTTC
CDR3aa: CASSVHPEAETQYF
j_gene: TRBJ2-5
v_gene: TRBV9
d_gene: .
abundance: .

CDR3nt: TGCGCCAGCAGCCAAGGGTTACAGGGTGGCAACTATGGCTACACCTTC
CDR3aa: CASSQGLQGGNYGYTF
j_gene: TRBJ1-2
v_gene: TRBV4-1
d_gene: .
abundance: .

CDR3nt: TGTGCCAGCAGTTCCCCAGGTCATAATGAAAAACTGTTTTTT
CDR3aa: CASSSPGHNEKLFF
j_gene: TRBJ1-4
v_gene: TRBV28
d_gene: .
abundance: .

CDR3nt: TGTGCCAGCAGCTTAGCGCCGGGGGAAGAGGACTATGGCTACACCTTC
CDR3aa: CASSLAPGEEDYGYTF
j_gene: TRBJ1-2
v_gene: TRBV11-2
d_gene: .
abundance: .

CDR3nt: TGTGCCAGCAGTGACATACAGGGAAGCTCACCCCTCCACTTT
CDR3aa: CASSDIQGSSPLHF
j_gene: TRBJ1-6
v_gene: TRBV6-4
d_gene: .
abundance: once

CDR3nt: TGTGCCAGCAGCCTCGGACAGGGGGAAGCTTTCTTT
CDR3aa: CASSLGQGEAFF
j_gene: TRBJ1-1
v_gene: TRBV7-3
d_gene: TRBD1
abundance: .

CDR3nt: TGCGCCAGCAGCTTGCTGGGGGCAGGCCAAGAGACCCAGTACTTC
CDR3aa: CASSLLGAGQETQYF
j_gene: TRBJ2-5
v_gene: TRBV5-1
d_gene: .
abundance: .

CDR3nt: TGTGCCAGTAGTGTGGCCGGGACACCTACTGTCTCTGGAAACACCATATATTTT
CDR3aa: CASSVAGTPTVSGNTIYF
j_gene: TRBJ1-3
v_gene: TRBV19
d_gene: .
abundance: .

CDR3nt: TGTGCCAGCAGTGTCGAGGTTAACACTGAAGCTTTCTTT
CDR3aa: CASSVEVNTEAFF
j_gene: TRBJ1-1
v_gene: TRBV6-4
d_gene: .
abundance: .

CDR3nt: TGTGCCAGCAGTTCGAGACTCCTGAACACCGGGGAGCTGTTTTTT
CDR3aa: CASSSRLLNTGELFF
j_gene: TRBJ2-2
v_gene: TRBV6-5
d_gene: .
abundance: .

CDR3nt: TGTGCCACCACCCCCCCGCCCCCACAGGCCACTGGAAACACCATATATTTT
CDR3aa: CATTPPPPQATGNTIYF
j_gene: TRBJ1-3
v_gene: TRBV24-1
d_gene: .
abundance: .

CDR3nt: TGTGCCAGCAGTCCAGGACAGAAGAACACCGGGGAGCTGTTTTTT
CDR3aa: CASSPGQKNTGELFF
j_gene: TRBJ2-2
v_gene: TRBV27
d_gene: .
abundance: .

CDR3nt: TGTGCCAGCAGCCCTCTCAGCGGGAGCTCCTACAATGAGCAGTTCTTC
CDR3aa: CASSPLSGSSYNEQFF
j_gene: TRBJ2-1
v_gene: TRBV9
d_gene: TRBD2
abundance: .

CDR3nt: TGTGCCAGCAGCCCCTTAGCGGGAGGATACACCGGGGAGCTGTTTTTT
CDR3aa: CASSPLAGGYTGELFF
j_gene: TRBJ2-2
v_gene: TRBV3-1/TRBV3-2
d_gene: TRBD2
abundance: .